Each of the 27 T cell receptor beta chains below was sequenced from the same sample in a study of T cell changes during pregnancy in multiple sclerosis. The protocol was immunoSEQ multiplex PCR, while the TCRdb copy is restricted to in-frame clones and leaves out a portion. The data contain around 53,000 clones, 92% of them singletons. The sample here was CD4+ T cells from peripheral blood mononuclear cells, taken after pregnancy. These receptors came from a female donor with multiple sclerosis, enrolled in a pregnancy study.

The chain combines TRBV27 with TRBJ1-5, with no clear D. This CDR3 spans 13 amino acids. The V and J ends lost 3 bases and 7 bases respectively, with 10 bases between them. Germline CDR1 is MNHEY and CDR2 is SMNVEV (reference sequence). The CDR3 nucleotides are TGTGCCAGCAGTTTGGTAGGGAGCCAGCCCCAGCATTTT. Translation: CASSLVGSQPQHF.

This chain joins TRBV9 and TRBJ2-7; 10 bases map to TRBD1. The CDR3 loop spans 16 amino acids. Germline V lookup: CDR1 SGDLS, CDR2 YYNGEE. The J segment lost 5 bases and the V segment lost 6 bases, leaving 14 bases of the junction unmatched. The CDR3 DNA follows: TGTGCCAGCACCCGAGGACCCGGGACAGGGGTCCACGAGCAGTACTTC. Its translation is CASTRGPGTGVHEQYF.

The V and J genes are TRBV9 and TRBJ1-4; TRBD1 matches at 12 bases. The CDR3 runs to 19 residues. V lost 3 bases to trimming and J lost 5 bases; unmatched junction nucleotides: 14. Germline V gene sequence: CDR1 SGDLS, CDR2 YYNGEE. The CDR3 loop is CASSANPGGQGAGNEKLFF. The CDR3 nucleotides are TGTGCCAGCAGCGCCAACCCTGGGGGACAGGGGGCGGGGAATGAAAAACTGTTTTTT. Full variable domain (outside the CDR3, taken from reference TRBV9 and TRBJ1-4): DSGVTQTPKHLITATGQRVTLRCSPRSGDLSVYWYQQSLDQGLQFLIQYYNGEERAKGNILERFSAQQFPDLHSELNLSSLELGDSALYFCASSANPGGQGAGNEKLFFGSGTQLSVL.

V and J are TRBV6-6 and TRBJ1-1; D is unclear. Germline loops: CDR1 MNHNY, CDR2 SVGAGI (reference sequence). V was trimmed by 8 bases and J by 3 bases, leaving 10 bases between them. The CDR3 has 12 residues. The CDR3 DNA reads TGTGCCAGCCGGTTTACAGACACTGAAGCTTTCTTT. Protein product: CASRFTDTEAFF.

In nucleotides, the CDR3 is TGTGCCAGCAGTAGGACAGGGGGTTTATATGGCTACACCTTC. Protein product: CASSRTGGLYGYTF. This chain uses TRBV6-6 with TRBJ1-2; TRBD1 matches 10 bases. The ends lost 5 bases at V and 5 bases at J; junction bases unmatched: 5. Germline CDR1 MNHNY, CDR2 SVGAGI (reference sequence). The CDR3 spans 14 residues.

The chain combines TRBV10-3 with TRBJ1-1; D perhaps matches TRBD1 (6 bases). The CDR3 covers 14 residues. The germline V gene has CDR1 ENHRY and CDR2 SYGVKD. Between the trimmed V and J ends, which lost 2 bases and 10 bases, there was a span of 17 bases. The DNA of the CDR3 is TGTGCCATCAGTGAGGAACAGGGCGTAAAGGGAGCTTTCTTT. Its translation is CAISEEQGVKGAFF.

The chain carries TRBV19 and TRBJ1-1, with TRBD1 identical over 7 bases. Looked up from germline, CDR1 is LNHDA and CDR2 is SQIVND (reference sequence). Germline trimming cut 1 base from V and 4 bases from J; bases unmatched to any gene: 6. This CDR3 has 15 residues. The CDR3 region is CASSIVEGAGTEAFF. Written as DNA, the CDR3 is TGTGCCAGTAGTATAGTAGAGGGGGCGGGCACTGAAGCTTTCTTT.

CDR3 region: CASSPPGAKETQYF. For the CDR3, the DNA is TGTGCCAGCAGCCCTCCGGGAGCGAAAGAGACCCAGTACTTC. The rearrangement uses TRBV11-3 and TRBJ2-5; D may be TRBD2 (6 bases). CDR1 and CDR2 (germline): SGHNT, YENEEA. V was shortened by 5 bases and J by 3 bases, with 13 bases between the two germline ends. The CDR3 sequence is 14 residues long.

This clone is a singleton in its sample. This sequence joins TRBV30 and TRBJ2-1, with TRBD2 identical over 8 bases. CDR1 and CDR2 (germline): GTSNPN, SVGIG (reference sequence). The CDR3 covers 14 residues. Losses at the gene ends were 6 bases for V and 6 bases for J; bases not matched to a gene: 10. CDR3 loop: CACHPRGAANEQFF. The CDR3 DNA reads TGTGCCTGTCACCCGCGGGGGGCCGCCAATGAGCAGTTCTTC.

DNA for the CDR3: TGTGCCAGCAGTAGCGGGGGGGCCAGTGAGCAGTTCTTC. It specifies CASSSGGASEQFF. The chain couples TRBV6-4 to TRBJ2-1, with 10 bases identical to TRBD2. Germline assignment: CDR1 MRHNA and CDR2 SNTAGT. This CDR3 comprises 13 residues. Trimming took 5 bases from V and 9 from J; bases not matched to a gene: 4.

The CDR3 sequence is CASSYRDRGPAEQYF. The CDR3 DNA reads as TGCGCCAGCAGCTACCGGGACAGGGGGCCGGCCGAGCAGTACTTC. V usage is TRBV5-1 and J usage is TRBJ2-7; 12 nucleotides line up with TRBD1. The length of the CDR3 is 15 residues. Germline lookup yields CDR1 SGHRS and CDR2 YFSETQ. Trimming cost V 3 bases and J 6 bases; bases outside gene matches: 7. The entire variable domain, with the rest obtained from reference TRBV5-1 and TRBJ2-7, is as follows: KAGVTQTPRYLIKTRGQQVTLSCSPISGHRSVSWYQQTPGQGLQFLFEYFSETQRNKGNFPGRFSGRQFSNSRSEMNVSTLELGDSALYLCASSYRDRGPAEQYFGPGTRLTVT.

V gene TRBV7-8 combines with J gene TRBJ1-2, with 12 bases identical to TRBD1. Germline V gene data show CDR1 as SGHVS and CDR2 as FQNEAQ. This CDR3 has 16 amino acids. J was trimmed by 7 bases and V by 5 bases; bases with no gene match: 11. As DNA, the CDR3 is TGTGCCAGCAGCGGAAGAGGGACAGGGGGCATAACTGGCTACACCTTC. This encodes CASSGRGTGGITGYTF.

The CDR3 nucleotides read TGTGCCTGGAGTACGGGGGTCTATGGCTACACCTTC. This codes for CAWSTGVYGYTF. V is TRBV30 and J is TRBJ1-2; a possible D gene is TRBD1 (5 bases). CDR3 length: 12 residues. With 2 bases removed from V and 4 bases from J, the gap between germline ends came to 8 bases. The V gene's germline CDR1 is GTSNPN and CDR2 SVGIG (reference sequence).

This chain connects TRBV7-2 to TRBJ2-7; no definite D call. Germline V gene sequence: CDR1 SGHTA, CDR2 FQGNSA. Deletions cut 2 bases from V and 5 bases from J, with 10 bases between. The CDR3 runs to 13 residues. For the CDR3, the DNA is TGTGCCAGCAGCTTATTGGGCCTCCACGAGCAGTACTTC. Encoded protein: CASSLLGLHEQYF.

This sequence joins TRBV9 and TRBJ1-2; D may be TRBD1 (5 bases). Trimming pared 0 bases from V and 3 bases from J, leaving 9 bases between. Germline CDR1 is SGDLS and CDR2 is YYNGEE. The CDR3 has 14 amino acids. As DNA, the CDR3 is TGTGCCAGCAGCGTAGGAACAGGAGACTATGGCTACACCTTC. Translating it yields CASSVGTGDYGYTF.

The rearrangement uses TRBV7-8 and TRBJ2-7, with D possibly being TRBD1 (7 bases). V lost 4 bases and J lost 3, with 13 bases in between. The CDR3 runs 14 residues. In germline, CDR1 is SGHVS, CDR2 FQNEAQ. CDR3 sequence: CASSSRGDGYEQYF. CDR3 sequence (DNA): TGTGCCAGCAGCTCCAGGGGGGACGGCTACGAGCAGTACTTC.

The rearrangement joins TRBV6-5 to TRBJ1-6; 8 bases match TRBD1. The germline V gene has CDR1 MNHEY and CDR2 SVGAGI. The CDR3 loop spans 14 amino acids. The V segment lost 11 bases and the J segment 7 bases; nucleotides outside the gene matches: 10. The CDR3 protein is CAVRPGGKNSPLHF. CDR3 coding DNA: TGTGCCGTAAGACCAGGGGGCAAGAATTCACCCCTCCACTTT.

This clone was seen only once. The chain recombines TRBV4-1 with TRBJ2-1; 9 bases align to TRBD2. This CDR3 has 16 residues. Germline V CDR1 and CDR2: MGHRA, YSYEKL. Trimming took 2 bases from V and 3 from J; bases not matched to a gene: 5. CDR3: CASSQPAGGNYNEQFF. CDR3 bases: TGCGCCAGCAGCCAACCAGCGGGGGGCAACTACAATGAGCAGTTCTTC.

The CDR3 loop reads CASSQAGRAEGYTF. The CDR3, as DNA: TGCGCCAGCAGCCAAGCGGGCAGGGCAGAGGGCTACACCTTC. The chain joins TRBV4-3 to TRBJ1-2; a possible D gene is TRBD1 (5 bases). Germline V gives CDR1 LGHNA, CDR2 YSLEER. The CDR3 runs to 14 residues. Trimming cost V 1 base and J 8 bases, with 14 bases left between them.

V usage is TRBV7-7 and J usage is TRBJ1-1; D possibly corresponds to TRBD1 (6 bases). Between the trimmed V and J ends, which lost 6 bases and 3 bases, there was a span of 11 bases. In germline, CDR1 is SSHAT, CDR2 FNYEAQ (reference sequence). This CDR3 is 13 amino acids long. In nucleotides, the CDR3 is TGTGCCAGCAGTCTCAAGGGGGACACTGAAGCTTTCTTT. This gives the protein CASSLKGDTEAFF.

The V and J genes are TRBV6-1 and TRBJ2-7, with 9 bases that match TRBD1. The CDR3 extends over 11 amino acids. The germline CDR1 and CDR2 sequences are MNHNS and SASEGT. J gave up 3 bases and V 11 bases, and 2 bases lay outside the gene matches. CDR3 region: CALGQGYEQYF. In nucleotides, the CDR3 is TGTGCCTTGGGACAGGGCTACGAGCAGTACTTC.

The chain has TRBV30 and TRBJ1-1; possible D gene TRBD1, 5 bases. The CDR3 contains 12 residues. Deletions cut 3 bases from V and 6 bases from J, with 11 bases between. Per the germline V gene, CDR1 is GTSNPN and CDR2 is SVGIG (reference sequence). The CDR3 coding sequence is TGTGCCTGGAGCGCCACAGGAGCTGAAGCTTTCTTT. It codes for CAWSATGAEAFF.

The genes are TRBV5-4 and TRBJ2-5, with D possibly matching TRBD1 (6 bases). The V gene lost 4 bases and the J gene lost 0 bases, with 10 bases spanning the gap. There are 14 residues in the CDR3. Germline CDR1 is SGHNT and CDR2 is YYREEE (reference sequence). The CDR3 DNA follows: TGTGCCAGCAGCCCAACAGGGAACCAAGAGACCCAGTACTTC. Amino acid sequence: CASSPTGNQETQYF. The whole variable domain, remainder taken from reference TRBV5-4 and TRBJ2-5, is ETGVTQSPTHLIKTRGQQVTLRCSSQSGHNTVSWYQQALGQGPQFIFQYYREEENGRGNFPPRFSGLQFPNYSSELNVNALELDDSALYLCASSPTGNQETQYFGPGTRLLVL.

V gene TRBV5-6 combines with J gene TRBJ1-2, with TRBD1 as a possible D gene (5 bases). The germline CDR1 and CDR2 sequences are SGHDT and YYEEEE. The CDR3 runs to 15 residues. Trimming shortened V by 10 bases and J by 7 bases, and 26 bases separated the two germline ends. The CDR3 protein is CAGGRAGPYGGGYTF. The CDR3 DNA follows: TGTGCCGGTGGAAGAGCGGGACCCTACGGGGGTGGCTACACCTTC.

This chain connects TRBV11-2 to TRBJ1-1; tentatively, D is TRBD1 (6 bases). The CDR3 length is 14 residues. V was clipped by 5 bases and J by 9 bases, with 19 bases between them. Germline CDR1 and CDR2: SGHAT and FQNNGV. The CDR3 region is CASSQTGPFGKAFF. CDR3 in DNA: TGTGCCAGCAGCCAGACAGGTCCTTTTGGGAAAGCTTTCTTT.

The chain links TRBV7-2 to TRBJ2-1; TRBD1 agrees at 12 bases. The CDR3 contains 17 residues. Germline assignment: CDR1 SGHTA and CDR2 FQGNSA. The junction had 8 bases not matched to a gene; V was cut back by 2 bases and J by 6 bases. CDR3 protein: CASSLISGTGGLNEQFF. In nucleotides, the CDR3 is TGTGCCAGCAGCTTAATTTCCGGGACAGGGGGCCTCAATGAGCAGTTCTTC.

This clone was seen a single time. The J gene is TRBJ2-3, the V gene TRBV7-6; TRBD2 might be the D (5 bases). Trimming stripped 2 bases from V and 4 bases from J, with 13 bases between. This CDR3 region has 15 residues. Per germline, CDR1 SGHVS and CDR2 FNYEAQ. The CDR3 is CASSLTSIAADTQYF. DNA for the CDR3: TGTGCCAGCAGCTTAACTAGTATTGCCGCAGATACGCAGTATTTT.